The clone carrying this T cell receptor beta chain was observed a few times. Its target is unknown. This sample was included in a study of T cell repertoires in cytomegalovirus infection. MiXCR, run by TCRdb on the reads, gives a single entry per CDR3 protein. Among roughly 110,000 distinct CDR3 sequences listed, over 25% were seen once. This sequence originates from a human donor in good health (CMV status not recorded). Some clones in this sample may be carry-over from other donors' samples. Sample: CD8+ T cells from cultured PBMCs, taken from culture after CMV antigen stimulation.

CDR3 DNA sequence: TGTGCCAGCAGCTTAACTAGCGGGGCTTTTGAGACCCAGTACTTC. It translates to CASSLTSGAFETQYF. V is TRBV7-3 and J is TRBJ2-5; 8 bases fit TRBD2. CDR3 length: 15 amino acids. With 0 bases clipped from V and 5 bases from J, the junction kept 5 bases outside the gene matches. The V gene's germline CDR1 is SGHTA and CDR2 FQGTGA.